A single sample gave rise to the 19 T cell receptor beta chains below, sequenced in a study of blood T cell repertoires in COVID-19. Some clones are missing from TCRdb's copy, which holds only in-frame ones; the method was immunoSEQ multiplex PCR. The sample has just over 250,000 clones, 80% to 90% seen once. Sequenced material: peripheral blood. Receptors were obtained from a woman in her sixties or seventies with COVID-19, enrolled during active disease.

V gene TRBV9 combines with J gene TRBJ1-2, with D perhaps matching TRBD1 (6 bases). The CDR3 contains 13 residues. Germline V lookup: CDR1 SGDLS, CDR2 YYNGEE. V lost 5 bases to trimming and J lost 8 bases, with 16 bases between them. The CDR3 is CASSDTGRGGYTF. In DNA form, the CDR3 reads TGTGCCAGCAGTGATACAGGGCGAGGAGGCTACACCTTC.

V is TRBV2 and J is TRBJ2-2; D not resolved. From germline, CDR1 is SNHLY and CDR2 FYNNEI. V was pared by 8 bases and J by 5 bases, with 12 bases between. The length of the CDR3 is 13 residues. The CDR3 loop reads CASQPERTGELFF. CDR3 DNA: TGTGCCAGCCAGCCCGAGCGTACCGGGGAGCTGTTTTTT. Drawing the rest from reference TRBV2 and TRBJ2-2, the complete variable domain is EPEVTQTPSHQVTQMGQEVILRCVPISNHLYFYWYRQILGQKVEFLVSFYNNEISEKSEIFDDQFSVERPDGSNFTLKIRSTKLEDSAMYFCASQPERTGELFFGEGSRLTVL.

J is TRBJ2-7 and V is TRBV29-1; 7 bases fit TRBD2. The junction had 10 bases not matched to a gene; V was cut back by 1 base and J by 7 bases. CDR3 length: 14 amino acids. CDR1 and CDR2 from the germline V gene are SQVTM and ANQGSEA. The chain's CDR3 is CSVEVGGSVSEQYF. CDR3 nucleotides: TGCAGCGTTGAAGTGGGAGGGTCAGTGTCAGAGCAGTACTTC.

The V call is TRBV7-2, the J call TRBJ2-1; no reliable D call. Germline V CDR1 and CDR2: SGHTA, FQGNSA. This CDR3 spans 13 amino acids. The germline V and J ends were trimmed by 5 bases and 12 bases, with 17 bases remaining between them. CDR3 loop: CASSLTGVGRQFF. The DNA of the CDR3 is TGTGCCAGCAGCCTTACTGGTGTTGGTCGGCAGTTCTTC.

J is TRBJ2-1 and V is TRBV12-3 or TRBV12-4; D perhaps matches TRBD2 (6 bases). The CDR3 is made up of 13 amino acids. Between the trimmed V and J ends, which lost 8 bases and 4 bases, there was a span of 12 bases. CDR3 sequence (DNA): TGTGCCAGCCTGGGACTCCCTTACAATGAGCAGTTCTTC. This encodes CASLGLPYNEQFF.

The rearrangement uses TRBV7-8 and TRBJ2-1, with D possibly TRBD2 on 6 matching bases. Germline-derived CDR1 and CDR2 are SGHVS and FQNEAQ. The CDR3 is made up of 13 amino acids. Trimming pared 11 bases from V and 7 bases from J, leaving 18 bases between. CDR3 DNA sequence: TGTGCCGCCCGGGACTGGGGGATGAATGAGCAGTTCTTC. Amino acid sequence: CAARDWGMNEQFF.

The chain carries TRBV6-2 or TRBV6-3 and TRBJ2-1; D possibly corresponds to TRBD2 (6 bases). The CDR3 has 12 residues. Trimming took 3 bases from V and 15 from J, leaving 15 bases between them. Per the germline V gene, CDR1 is MNHEY and CDR2 is SVGEGT. The CDR3 nucleotides read TGTGCCAGCAGTTATCGGTCGGGGGTTGCGTTCTTC. Translating gives CASSYRSGVAFF.

This clone was seen once. The rearrangement links TRBV28 to TRBJ1-5, with a tentative D call TRBD1 (5 bases). CDR1 MDHEN and CDR2 SYDVKM come from the germline V gene. The CDR3 is 15 amino acids. V was trimmed by 1 base and J by 9 bases, leaving 16 bases between them. CDR3 coding DNA: TGTGCCAGCAGTTTATCAGGACAAGATTATCGGCCCCAGCATTTT. This encodes CASSLSGQDYRPQHF. Together with reference TRBV28 and TRBJ1-5, the CDR3 gives the full variable domain: DVKVTQSSRYLVKRTGEKVFLECVQDMDHENMFWYRQDPGLGLRLIYFSYDVKMKEKGDIPEGYSVSREKKERFSLILESASTNQTSMYLCASSLSGQDYRPQHFGDGTRLSIL.

The V call is TRBV7-8, the J call TRBJ2-1; possibly TRBD2 for D (6 bases). Germline CDR1 and CDR2: SGHVS and FQNEAQ. The CDR3 has 16 residues. Trimming removed 1 base from V and 4 bases from J, with 14 bases in between. In nucleotides, the CDR3 is TGTGCCAGCAGCTTAGATCCGGGAGTTACTTACAATGAGCAGTTCTTC. It codes for CASSLDPGVTYNEQFF.

The chain couples TRBV18 to TRBJ1-1; TRBD1 matches 9 bases. The germline V gene has CDR1 KGHSH and CDR2 LQKENI. This CDR3 is built from 18 residues. V lost 3 bases and J lost 0; bases outside the gene matches: 11. CDR3 bases: TGTGCCAGCTCACCCCGGACAGGGGCGGGGGCCATGAACACTGAAGCTTTCTTT. It translates to CASSPRTGAGAMNTEAFF.

This chain uses TRBV5-1 with TRBJ2-1; D is ambiguous. Trimming stripped 4 bases from V and 7 bases from J, with 12 bases between. The CDR3 loop spans 13 amino acids. The germline V gene has CDR1 SGHRS and CDR2 YFSETQ. The CDR3 DNA is TGCGCCAGCAGCCCCGCGGTAGTAAATGAGCAGTTCTTC. It encodes CASSPAVVNEQFF.

The chain combines TRBV29-1 with TRBJ1-2; the match to TRBD1 covers 10 bases. J was trimmed by 8 bases and V by 7 bases; bases with no gene match: 10. CDR3 size: 13 residues. Germline CDR1 is SQVTM and CDR2 is ANQGSEA. The CDR3 region has the DNA TGCAGCGGGGCCAAAGGACAGGGGGACGGCTACACCTTC. Translating gives CSGAKGQGDGYTF.

The genes are TRBV18 and TRBJ2-5; a possible D gene is TRBD2 (5 bases). The length of the CDR3 is 12 residues. Germline CDR1 reads KGHSH; CDR2 reads LQKENI. V shed 4 bases and J shed 5 bases, with 8 bases lying between them. The CDR3, as DNA: TGTGCCAGCTCACTGAGGGAGGAGACCCAGTACTTC. It is translated as CASSLREETQYF. The complete variable domain, with remaining parts taken from reference TRBV18 and TRBJ2-5, reads NAGVMQNPRHLVRRRGQEARLRCSPMKGHSHVYWYRQLPEEGLKFMVYLQKENIIDESGMPKERFSAEFPKEGPSILRIQQVVRGDSAAYFCASSLREETQYFGPGTRLLVL.

The rearrangement joins TRBV12-3 or TRBV12-4 to TRBJ1-6; D is undetermined. This CDR3 has 12 residues. With 9 bases removed from V and 12 bases from J, the gap between germline ends came to 15 bases. DNA for the CDR3: TGTGCCAGTTTCGAGGGCCGAGAACCCCTCCACTTT. Translation: CASFEGREPLHF.

CDR3 residues: CASRTRNSVASGFEQFF. The CDR3 DNA follows: TGTGCCAGTAGGACACGGAATTCGGTGGCTAGCGGCTTTGAGCAGTTCTTC. This chain links TRBV19 with TRBJ2-1; 7 nucleotides agree with TRBD2. Germline V gene data show CDR1 as LNHDA and CDR2 as SQIVND (reference sequence). The CDR3 length is 17 residues. The J segment lost 9 bases and the V segment lost 6 bases, leaving 20 bases of the junction unmatched.

This sequence joins TRBV6-5 and TRBJ2-7; 10 nucleotides match TRBD2. The germline V gene encodes CDR1 MNHEY and CDR2 SVGAGI. The CDR3 runs to 15 residues. V was clipped by 0 bases and J by 5 bases; unmatched bases: 4. CDR3 DNA: TGTGCCAGCAGTTACTCGAGTCTAGCGGGAGACGAGCAGTACTTC. Amino acid sequence: CASSYSSLAGDEQYF.

The chain recombines TRBV2 with TRBJ1-5, with D possibly matching TRBD1 (6 bases). Germline V lookup: CDR1 SNHLY, CDR2 FYNNEI. This CDR3 region has 13 residues. The V end lost 5 bases, the J end lost 6 bases, and 11 bases lay between the germline ends. As DNA, the CDR3 is TGTGCCAGCAGTCCCAGGGGTTCTCAGCCCCAGCATTTT. It specifies CASSPRGSQPQHF.

The chain is built from TRBV11-3 and TRBJ1-2; 11 nucleotides agree with TRBD1. The CDR3 has 16 residues. V was pared by 5 bases and J by 8 bases, with 13 bases of the junction left unmatched. Germline-derived CDR1 and CDR2 are SGHNT and YENEEA. CDR3 loop: CASSPRPGQGGPGYTF. The CDR3 region has the DNA TGTGCCAGCAGCCCCCGGCCGGGACAGGGGGGTCCCGGCTACACCTTC.

This clone has only a few counts. The chain joins TRBV19 to TRBJ1-6; tentative D call: TRBD1 (6 bases). Per the germline V gene, CDR1 is LNHDA and CDR2 is SQIVND (reference sequence). The CDR3 consists of 13 residues. V shed 5 bases and J shed 9 bases, with 11 bases lying between them. CDR3 DNA sequence: TGTGCCAGTAGTTCCGGGACAAGTTCACCCCTCCACTTT. It yields the protein CASSSGTSSPLHF.